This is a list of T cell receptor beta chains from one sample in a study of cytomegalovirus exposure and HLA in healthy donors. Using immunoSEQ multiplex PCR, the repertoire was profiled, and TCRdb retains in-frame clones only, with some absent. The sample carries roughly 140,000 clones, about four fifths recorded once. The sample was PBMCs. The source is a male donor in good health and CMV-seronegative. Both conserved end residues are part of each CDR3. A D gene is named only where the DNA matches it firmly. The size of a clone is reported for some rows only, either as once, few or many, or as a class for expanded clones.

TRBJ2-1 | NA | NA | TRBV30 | TGTGCCGGATTAGCACCCCAGGGGGAGCAGTTCTTC | CAGLAPQGEQFF
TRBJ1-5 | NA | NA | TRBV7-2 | TGTGCCAGCAGCTTAGACAGGGAGACGCCCCAGCATTTT | CASSLDRETPQHF
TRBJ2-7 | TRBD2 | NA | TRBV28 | TGTGCCAGCAGCGAAGTAGCCAGCGGGAGTGGTTACGAGCAGTACTTC | CASSEVASGSGYEQYF
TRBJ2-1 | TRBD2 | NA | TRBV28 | TGTGCCAGCAGTTGCCGCGGCGGGGGCTACAATGAGCAGTTCTTC | CASSCRGGGYNEQFF
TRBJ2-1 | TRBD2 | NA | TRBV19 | TGTGCCAGCCTACCCGGGACTAGGGGATACAATGAGCAGTTCTTC | CASLPGTRGYNEQFF
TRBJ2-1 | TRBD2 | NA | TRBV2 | TGTGCCAGCAGTGAGGCTAGCGGGCAAAATGAGCAGTTCTTC | CASSEASGQNEQFF
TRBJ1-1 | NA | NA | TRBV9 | TGTGCCAGCAGCCCTCAATCAGGAGGGCCGTTCGGCGCTTTCTTT | CASSPQSGGPFGAFF
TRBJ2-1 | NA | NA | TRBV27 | TGTGCCAGCAGTTTACTGATGGGGCATGAGCAGTTCTTC | CASSLLMGHEQFF
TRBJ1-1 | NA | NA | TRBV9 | TGTTCCCCTCAGGGTAGGACTGAAGCTTTCTTT | CSPQGRTEAFF
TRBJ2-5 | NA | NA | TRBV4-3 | TGCGCCAGCAGCCAAGATGGCGCTGGCGGGGAAATCCAAGAGACCCAGTACTTC | CASSQDGAGGEIQETQYF
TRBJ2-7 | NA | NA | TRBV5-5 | TGTGCCAGCAGCTTGGGGCTGATGAAGTACGAGCAGTACTTC | CASSLGLMKYEQYF
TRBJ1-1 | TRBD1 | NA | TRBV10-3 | TGTGCCATCAGCCGGACAGGGGTGGACACTGAAGCTTTCTTT | CAISRTGVDTEAFF
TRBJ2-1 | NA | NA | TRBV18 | TGTGCCAGCTCACCCCCTCGGACTGGATCCAATGAGCAGTTCTTC | CASSPPRTGSNEQFF
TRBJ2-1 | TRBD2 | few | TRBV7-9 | TGTGCCAGCAGCTTAGTGGTCGGGACTAGCGGTTATGAGCAGTTCTTC | CASSLVVGTSGYEQFF
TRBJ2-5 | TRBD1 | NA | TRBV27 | TGTGCCAGCAGTTGGAGCTCACAGGGGGAGGAGACCCAGTACTTC | CASSWSSQGEETQYF
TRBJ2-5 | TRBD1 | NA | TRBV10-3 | TGTGCCATCAGTGGGGACAGTCAAGAGACCCAGTACTTC | CAISGDSQETQYF
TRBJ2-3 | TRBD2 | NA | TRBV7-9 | TGTGCCAGCAGGCTAGCGGGAGGACATAGCACAGATACGCAGTATTTT | CASRLAGGHSTDTQYF
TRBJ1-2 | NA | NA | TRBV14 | TGTGCCAGCAGCCAAGCGGTTGGGGCCCGCTATGGCTACACCTTC | CASSQAVGARYGYTF
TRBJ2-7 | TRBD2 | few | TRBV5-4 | TGTGCCAGCAGCTTGGGAGCTAGCGGTTACGAGCAGTACTTC | CASSLGASGYEQYF
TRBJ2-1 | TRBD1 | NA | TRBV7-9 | TGTGCCAGCAGTTCACAGGGGGGTGAGCAGTTCTTC | CASSSQGGEQFF
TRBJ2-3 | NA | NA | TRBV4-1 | TGCGCCAGCAGCCAAGGCAAGCCGAGCACAGATACGCAGTATTTT | CASSQGKPSTDTQYF
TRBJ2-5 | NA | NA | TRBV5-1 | TGCGCCAGCAGCTCCCTTGCCGGGAAAGAGACCCAGTACTTC | CASSSLAGKETQYF
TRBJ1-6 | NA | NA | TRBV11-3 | TGTGCCAGCAGCACCCTCGACAGTCTCCACTCCTATAATTCACCCCTCCACTTT | CASSTLDSLHSYNSPLHF
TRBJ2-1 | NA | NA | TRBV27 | TGTGCCAGCAGTATACAGGGCGCTTACAATGAGCAGTTCTTC | CASSIQGAYNEQFF
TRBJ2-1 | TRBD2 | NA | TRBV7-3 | TGTGCCAGCAGCACGAGGACTAGCGGGCAGCAGTTCTTC | CASSTRTSGQQFF
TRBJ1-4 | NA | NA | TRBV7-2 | TGTGCCAGCAGCTTCCAGGGTAGGGAAAAACTGTTTTTT | CASSFQGREKLFF
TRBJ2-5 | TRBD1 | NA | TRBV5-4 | TGTGCCAGCAGCCCCGGGACAGAAGAGACCCAGTACTTC | CASSPGTEETQYF
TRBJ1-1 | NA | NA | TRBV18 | TGTGCCAGCTCACCGACAGCTTCGACTGAAGCTTTCTTT | CASSPTASTEAFF
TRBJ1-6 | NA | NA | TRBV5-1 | TGCGCCAGCAGCGCCTCGGGGAGAAATTCACCCCTCCACTTT | CASSASGRNSPLHF
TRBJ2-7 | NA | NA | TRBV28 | TGTGCCAGCAGTTTTACGACAGTAGCCTACGAGCAGTACTTC | CASSFTTVAYEQYF
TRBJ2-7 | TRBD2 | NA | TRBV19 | TGTGCCAGTAGTATAGATGAGCTAGCGGGAAACTACGAGCAGTACTTC | CASSIDELAGNYEQYF
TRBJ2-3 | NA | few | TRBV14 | TGTGCCAGCAGCCAAGTACAGGAAACGGATACGCAGTATTTT | CASSQVQETDTQYF
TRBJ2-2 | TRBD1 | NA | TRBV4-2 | TGTGCCAGCAGCCAACGGACAGGAGCGAACACCGGGGAGCTGTTTTTT | CASSQRTGANTGELFF
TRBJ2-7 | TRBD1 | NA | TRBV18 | TGTGCCAGCTCACCAATGACAGGGTCATACGACGAGCAGTACTTC | CASSPMTGSYDEQYF
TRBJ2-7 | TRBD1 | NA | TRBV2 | TGTGCCAGCAGTACCGGGACAGGGGACAGCGAGCAGTACTTC | CASSTGTGDSEQYF
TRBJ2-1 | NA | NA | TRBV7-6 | TGTGCCAGCAGATCTTCTACCCCGGGTGAGCAGTTCTTC | CASRSSTPGEQFF
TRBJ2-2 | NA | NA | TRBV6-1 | TGTGCCAGCACACGGACAGATAACACCGGGGAGCTGTTTTTT | CASTRTDNTGELFF
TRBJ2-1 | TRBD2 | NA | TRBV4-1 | TGCGCCAGCAGCCCGGGACTAGCGGCCGGCGATGAGCAGTTCTTC | CASSPGLAAGDEQFF
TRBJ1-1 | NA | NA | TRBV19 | TGTGCCAGTAGTATAGGCAGACAAATGAACACTGAAGCTTTCTTT | CASSIGRQMNTEAFF
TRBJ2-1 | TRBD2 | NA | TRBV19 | TGTGCCTCGTCTAGCGGGAACTACAATGAGCAGTTCTTC | CASSSGNYNEQFF
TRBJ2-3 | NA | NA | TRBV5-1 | TGCGCCAGCCGGACCCGGGGGACTAGCACAGATACGCAGTATTTT | CASRTRGTSTDTQYF
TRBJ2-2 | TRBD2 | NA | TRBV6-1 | TGTGCCAGCAGTGAAGTGTACAGCGGGATGGTCGGGGAGCTGTTTTTT | CASSEVYSGMVGELFF
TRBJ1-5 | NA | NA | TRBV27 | TGTGCCAGCAGTACCCAGGGGCGGCAGCCCCAGCATTTT | CASSTQGRQPQHF
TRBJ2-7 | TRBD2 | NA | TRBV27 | TGTGCCAGCAGTAGGGCGGGAGGGCCCTACGAGCAGTACTTC | CASSRAGGPYEQYF
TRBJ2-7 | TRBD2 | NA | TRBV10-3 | TGTGCCATCAGTCGAGCGGGAGCCGACTCCTACGAGCAGTACTTC | CAISRAGADSYEQYF
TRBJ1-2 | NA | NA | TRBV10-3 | TGTGCCATCCGGGAGACAGTAGACTATGGCTACACCTTC | CAIRETVDYGYTF
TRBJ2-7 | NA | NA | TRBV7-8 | TGTGCCAGCAGCTTACACGCGGGGCACGAGTACTACGAGCAGTACTTC | CASSLHAGHEYYEQYF
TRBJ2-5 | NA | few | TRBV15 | TGTGCCACCAGCCTACAAGAGACCCAGTACTTC | CATSLQETQYF
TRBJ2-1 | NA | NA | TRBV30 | TGTGCCTGGAGTAGGGGCGGAGCCTACAATGAGCAGTTCTTC | CAWSRGGAYNEQFF
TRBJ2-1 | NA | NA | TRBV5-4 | TGTGCCAGCATCAAATCGACCGGAGGGTACAATGAGCAGTTCTTC | CASIKSTGGYNEQFF